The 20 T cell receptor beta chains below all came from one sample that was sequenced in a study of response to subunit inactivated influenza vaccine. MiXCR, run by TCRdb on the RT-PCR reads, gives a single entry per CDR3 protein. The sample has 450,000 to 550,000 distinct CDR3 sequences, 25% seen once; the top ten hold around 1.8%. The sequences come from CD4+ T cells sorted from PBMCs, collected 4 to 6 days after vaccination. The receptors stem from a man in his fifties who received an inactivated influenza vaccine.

The CDR3 loop reads CSAMDRTMNTEAFF. The DNA of the CDR3 is TGCAGCGCCATGGACAGAACAATGAACACTGAAGCTTTCTTT. The V and J genes are TRBV29-1 and TRBJ1-1; D may be TRBD1 (6 bases). V lost 7 bases and J 0 bases, leaving 15 bases between the germline ends. The CDR3 is made up of 14 amino acids. CDR1 SQVTM and CDR2 ANQGSEA come from the germline V gene. Drawing the rest from reference TRBV29-1 and TRBJ1-1, the complete variable domain is SAVISQKPSRDICQRGTSLTIQCQVDSQVTMMFWYRQQPGQSLTLIATANQGSEATYESGFVIDKFPISRPNLTFSTLTVSNMSPEDSSIYLCSAMDRTMNTEAFFGQGTRLTVV.

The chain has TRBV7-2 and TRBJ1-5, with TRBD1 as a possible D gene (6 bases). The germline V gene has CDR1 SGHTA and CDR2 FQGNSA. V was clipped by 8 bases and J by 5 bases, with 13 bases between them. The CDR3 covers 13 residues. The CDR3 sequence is CASGQGRDQPQHF. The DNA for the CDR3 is TGTGCCAGCGGTCAGGGGAGGGATCAGCCCCAGCATTTT. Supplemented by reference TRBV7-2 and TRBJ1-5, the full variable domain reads GAGVSQSPSNKVTEKGKDVELRCDPISGHTALYWYRQSLGQGLEFLIYFQGNSAPDKSGLPSDRFSAERTGGSVSTLTIQRTQQEDSAVYLCASGQGRDQPQHFGDGTRLSIL.

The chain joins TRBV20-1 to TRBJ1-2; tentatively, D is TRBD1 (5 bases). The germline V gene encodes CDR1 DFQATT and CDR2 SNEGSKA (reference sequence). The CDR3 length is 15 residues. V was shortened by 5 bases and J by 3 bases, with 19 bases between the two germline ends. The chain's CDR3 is CSAARWDSGDYGYTF. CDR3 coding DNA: TGCAGTGCTGCCCGTTGGGACTCGGGGGACTATGGCTACACCTTC.

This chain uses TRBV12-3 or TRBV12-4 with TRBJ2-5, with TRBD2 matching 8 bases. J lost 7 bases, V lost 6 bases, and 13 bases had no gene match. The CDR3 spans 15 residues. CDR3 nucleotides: TGTGCCAGCAGCGCAAGCGGGGGCCTCTCGGGGACCCAGTACTTC. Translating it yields CASSASGGLSGTQYF.

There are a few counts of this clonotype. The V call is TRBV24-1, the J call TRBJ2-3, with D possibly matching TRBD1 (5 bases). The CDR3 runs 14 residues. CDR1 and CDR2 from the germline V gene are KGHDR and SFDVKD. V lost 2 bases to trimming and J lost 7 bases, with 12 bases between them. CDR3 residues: CATSDSGRANTQYF. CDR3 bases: TGTGCCACCAGTGATTCAGGCAGGGCAAATACGCAGTATTTT.

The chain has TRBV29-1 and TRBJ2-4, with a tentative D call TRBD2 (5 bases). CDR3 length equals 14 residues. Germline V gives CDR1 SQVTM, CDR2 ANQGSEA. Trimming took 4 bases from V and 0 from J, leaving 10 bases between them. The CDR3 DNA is TGCAGCGTTGTCGGGGTGCTAGCCAAAAACATTCAGTACTTC. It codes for CSVVGVLAKNIQYF. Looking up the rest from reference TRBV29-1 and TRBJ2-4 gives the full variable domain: SAVISQKPSRDICQRGTSLTIQCQVDSQVTMMFWYRQQPGQSLTLIATANQGSEATYESGFVIDKFPISRPNLTFSTLTVSNMSPEDSSIYLCSVVGVLAKNIQYFGAGTRLSVL.

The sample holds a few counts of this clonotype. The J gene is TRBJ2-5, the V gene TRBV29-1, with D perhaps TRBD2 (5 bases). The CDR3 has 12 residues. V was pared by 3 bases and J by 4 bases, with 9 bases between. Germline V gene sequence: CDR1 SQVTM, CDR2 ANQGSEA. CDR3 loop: CSVEEASETQYF. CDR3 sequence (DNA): TGCAGCGTTGAGGAGGCATCAGAGACCCAGTACTTC.

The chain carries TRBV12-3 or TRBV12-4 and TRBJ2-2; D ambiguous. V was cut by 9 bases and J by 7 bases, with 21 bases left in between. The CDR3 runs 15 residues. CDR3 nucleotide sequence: TGTGCCAGTTCCCTGGGTGAAGGGCTCCGCGGGGAGCTGTTTTTT. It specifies CASSLGEGLRGELFF.

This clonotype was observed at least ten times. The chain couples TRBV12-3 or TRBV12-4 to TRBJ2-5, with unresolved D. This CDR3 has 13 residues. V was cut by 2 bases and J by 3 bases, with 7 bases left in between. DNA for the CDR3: TGTGCCAGCAGTTTAATCGGCGAAGAGACCCAGTACTTC. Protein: CASSLIGEETQYF.

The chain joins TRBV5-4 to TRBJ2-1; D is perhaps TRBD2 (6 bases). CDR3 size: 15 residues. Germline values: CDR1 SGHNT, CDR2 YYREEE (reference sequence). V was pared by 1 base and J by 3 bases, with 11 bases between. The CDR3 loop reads CASSLPGRHYNEQFF. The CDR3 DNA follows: TGTGCCAGCAGCTTGCCAGGGAGGCACTACAATGAGCAGTTCTTC. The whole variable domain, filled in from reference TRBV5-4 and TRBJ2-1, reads ETGVTQSPTHLIKTRGQQVTLRCSSQSGHNTVSWYQQALGQGPQFIFQYYREEENGRGNFPPRFSGLQFPNYSSELNVNALELDDSALYLCASSLPGRHYNEQFFGPGTRLTVL.

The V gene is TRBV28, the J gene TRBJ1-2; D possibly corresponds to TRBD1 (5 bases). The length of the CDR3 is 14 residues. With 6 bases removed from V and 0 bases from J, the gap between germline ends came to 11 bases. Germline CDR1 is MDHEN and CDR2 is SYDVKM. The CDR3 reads CASRRGGTNYGYTF. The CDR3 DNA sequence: TGTGCCAGCAGACGGGGGGGGACTAACTATGGCTACACCTTC.

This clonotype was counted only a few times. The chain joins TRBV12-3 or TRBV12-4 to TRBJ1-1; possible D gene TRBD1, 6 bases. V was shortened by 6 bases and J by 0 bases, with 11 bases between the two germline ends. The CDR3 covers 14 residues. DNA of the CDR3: TGTGCCAGCAGGGGGGGACACCTGAACACTGAAGCTTTCTTT. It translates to CASRGGHLNTEAFF.

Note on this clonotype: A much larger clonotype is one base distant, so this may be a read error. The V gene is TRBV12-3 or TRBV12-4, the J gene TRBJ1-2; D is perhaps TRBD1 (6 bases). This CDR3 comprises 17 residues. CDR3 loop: CASSLAPTWTADYCYTF. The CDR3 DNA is TGTGCCAGCAGTTTAGCCCCTACTTGGACAGCCGACTATTGCTACACCTTC.

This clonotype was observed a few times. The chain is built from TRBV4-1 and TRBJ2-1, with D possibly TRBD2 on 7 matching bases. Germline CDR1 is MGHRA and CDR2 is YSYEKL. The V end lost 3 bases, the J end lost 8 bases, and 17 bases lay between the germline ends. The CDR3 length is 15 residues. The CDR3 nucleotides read TGCGCCAGCAGCCACCGGGCGGGGGCAGGGGATGAGCAGTTCTTC. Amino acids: CASSHRAGAGDEQFF.

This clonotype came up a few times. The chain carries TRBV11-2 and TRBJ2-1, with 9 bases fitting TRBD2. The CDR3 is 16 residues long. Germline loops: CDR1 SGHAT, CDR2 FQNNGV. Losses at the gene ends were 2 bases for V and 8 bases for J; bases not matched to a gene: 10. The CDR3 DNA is TGTGCCAGCAGCTTAATTGCTGCGGGAGGGCCCCATGAGCAGTTCTTC. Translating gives CASSLIAAGGPHEQFF.

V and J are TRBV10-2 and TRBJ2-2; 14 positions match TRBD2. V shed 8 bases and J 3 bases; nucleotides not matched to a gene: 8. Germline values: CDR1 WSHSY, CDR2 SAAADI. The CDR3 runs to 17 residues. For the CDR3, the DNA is TGCGCCAGCCGACTAGCGGGGGGGCCGTTGGACACCGGGGAGCTGTTTTTT. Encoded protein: CASRLAGGPLDTGELFF.

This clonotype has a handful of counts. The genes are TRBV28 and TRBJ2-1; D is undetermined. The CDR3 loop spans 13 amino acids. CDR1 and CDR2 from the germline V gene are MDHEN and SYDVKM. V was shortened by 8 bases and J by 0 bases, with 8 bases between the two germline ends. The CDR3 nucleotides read TGTGCCAGCGGGCATAGCTCCTACAATGAGCAGTTCTTC. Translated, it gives CASGHSSYNEQFF.

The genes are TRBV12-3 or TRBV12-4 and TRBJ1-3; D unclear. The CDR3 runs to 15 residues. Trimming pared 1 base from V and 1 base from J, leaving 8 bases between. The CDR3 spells CASSLGKVSGNTIYF. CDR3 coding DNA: TGTGCCAGCAGTTTAGGGAAGGTGTCTGGAAACACCATATATTTT.

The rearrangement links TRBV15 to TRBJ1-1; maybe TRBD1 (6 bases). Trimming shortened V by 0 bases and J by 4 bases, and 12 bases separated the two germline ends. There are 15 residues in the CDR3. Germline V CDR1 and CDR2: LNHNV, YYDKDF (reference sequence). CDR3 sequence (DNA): TGTGCCACCAGCAGAGATTTAGGACAGATCACTGAAGCTTTCTTT. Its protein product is CATSRDLGQITEAFF.

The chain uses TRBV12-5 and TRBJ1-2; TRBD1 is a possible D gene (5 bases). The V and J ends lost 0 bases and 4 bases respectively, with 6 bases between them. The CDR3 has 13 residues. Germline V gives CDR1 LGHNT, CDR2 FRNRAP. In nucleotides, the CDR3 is TGTGCTAGTGGTTTGGTCGGGACCTATGGCTACACCTTC. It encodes CASGLVGTYGYTF.